The rows below give T cell receptor beta chains drawn from one sample of a study of blood T cell repertoires in COVID-19. Measured with immunoSEQ multiplex PCR; TCRdb has only the in-frame clones, and not every one. This table holds 150,000 to 200,000 clones, about 84% found once. Sample: PBMCs or T cells enriched from blood (not recorded which). All receptors derive from a middle-aged man who had recovered from COVID-19. CDR3s include the opening cysteine and the closing phenylalanine or tryptophan. The D gene is left open where the match is weak. Expanded clones get a size class; other rows say once, few or many, or leave the size out.

>NA|TRBJ1-3|NA|TRBV2
CACGASGNTIYF
TGTGCGTGCGGGGCCTCTGGAAACACCATATATTTT
>NA|TRBJ2-3|NA|TRBV18
CASSPSREDTQYF
TGTGCCAGCTCACCTTCGAGGGAGGATACGCAGTATTTT
>TRBD1|TRBJ1-1|NA|TRBV18
CASSPRGQGVMNTEAFF
TGTGCCAGCTCACCCCGGGGTCAGGGGGTAATGAACACTGAAGCTTTCTTT
>NA|TRBJ1-6|NA|TRBV7-2
CASSLVAAATNSPLHF
TGTGCCAGCAGCTTAGTGGCGGCAGCAACGAATTCACCCCTCCACTTT
>NA|TRBJ1-2|NA|TRBV7-9
CASSLGLQGLSYGYTF
TGTGCCAGCAGCTTAGGCCTTCAGGGATTGAGCTATGGCTACACCTTC
>NA|TRBJ2-1|NA|TRBV29-1
CSVAVRALEEQFF
TGCAGCGTCGCCGTGAGGGCTCTGGAGGAGCAGTTCTTC
>NA|TRBJ2-2|NA|TRBV5-1
CASRSTSSTGELFF
TGCGCCAGCAGGTCGACTAGTAGCACCGGGGAGCTGTTTTTT
>NA|TRBJ1-5|NA|TRBV18
CASSPGPGSNQPQHF
TGTGCCAGCTCACCTGGTCCGGGGAGCAATCAGCCCCAGCATTTT
>TRBD1|TRBJ1-2|NA|TRBV14
CASSPRQGDGYTF
TGTGCCAGCAGCCCCAGACAGGGGGATGGCTACACCTTC
>TRBD1|TRBJ1-6|NA|TRBV25-1
CASSNTDRGISPLHF
TGTGCCAGCAGTAACACGGACAGGGGGATCTCACCCCTCCACTTT
>NA|TRBJ1-2|NA|TRBV30
CAWRTPRFYGYTF
TGTGCCTGGCGCACCCCCAGGTTCTATGGCTACACCTTC
>NA|TRBJ2-5|NA|TRBV21-1
CASTDRGRGDETQYF
TGTGCCAGCACCGACAGGGGCAGGGGAGATGAGACCCAGTACTTC
>NA|TRBJ1-2|NA|TRBV5-1
CASSLGGPRNYGYTF
TGCGCCAGCAGCTTGGGGGGCCCTAGGAACTATGGCTACACCTTC
>NA|TRBJ1-5|NA|TRBV30
CAWSYDSNQPQHF
TGTGCCTGGAGCTACGATAGCAATCAGCCCCAGCATTTT
>TRBD1|TRBJ1-2|NA|TRBV2
CASSAMDRENYGYTF
TGTGCCAGCAGTGCTATGGACAGGGAGAACTATGGCTACACCTTC
>NA|TRBJ1-4|NA|TRBV7-9
CASSLGPANWEKLFF
TGTGCCAGCAGCTTGGGCCCCGCTAACTGGGAAAAACTGTTTTTT
>NA|TRBJ1-6|NA|TRBV7-9
CASSPVENPNSPLHF
TGTGCCAGCAGCCCAGTGGAGAACCCTAATTCACCCCTCCACTTT
>NA|TRBJ2-6|once|TRBV5-4
CASSLGAFSGANVLTF
TGTGCCAGCAGCTTGGGGGCTTTCTCTGGGGCCAACGTCCTGACTTTC
>TRBD2|TRBJ2-3|NA|TRBV5-4
CASSPGTSGGVWDTQYF
TGTGCCAGCAGCCCTGGGACTAGCGGGGGGGTCTGGGATACGCAGTATTTT
>TRBD1|TRBJ1-2|NA|TRBV5-6
CASSGDRGRYGYTF
TGTGCCAGCAGCGGGGACAGGGGCAGATATGGCTACACCTTC
>TRBD2|TRBJ2-3|NA|TRBV7-6
CASSLARAGVGDTQYF
TGTGCCAGCAGCTTAGCGCGAGCGGGGGTGGGGGATACGCAGTATTTT
>TRBD1|TRBJ1-3|NA|TRBV2
CASEGDRGLGNTIYF
TGTGCCAGCGAGGGAGACAGGGGGCTTGGAAACACCATATATTTT
>NA|TRBJ2-3|NA|TRBV5-1
CASSPGTRASTDTQYF
TGCGCCAGCAGCCCGGGAACGCGGGCTAGCACAGATACGCAGTATTTT
>TRBD2|TRBJ2-5|NA|TRBV4-2
CASSREGTSGTVPQYF
TGTGCCAGCAGCCGAGAGGGGACTAGCGGAACCGTGCCCCAGTACTTC
>TRBD1|TRBJ2-7|NA|TRBV27
CASRRTGGGEQYF
TGTGCCAGCAGGAGGACAGGTGGGGGCGAGCAGTACTTC
>TRBD2|TRBJ2-2|NA|TRBV4-2
CASSQSTAGGRTGELFF
TGTGCCAGCAGCCAGTCGACCGCGGGGGGGCGGACCGGGGAGCTGTTTTTT
>NA|TRBJ1-3|NA|TRBV5-4
CASSTPPGESSGNTIYF
TGTGCCAGCAGCACCCCTCCGGGGGAGAGCTCTGGAAACACCATATATTTT
>NA|TRBJ1-1|NA|TRBV10-2
CASSERGRAEAFF
TGCGCCAGCAGTGAGCGAGGGAGGGCTGAAGCTTTCTTT
>TRBD1|TRBJ2-3|NA|TRBV10-1
CASSALGQGTDTQYF
TGCGCCAGCAGCGCCTTGGGACAGGGTACAGATACGCAGTATTTT
>NA|TRBJ1-1|few|TRBV7-3
CASSSGLNTEAFF
TGTGCCAGCAGCTCGGGATTGAACACTGAAGCTTTCTTT
>NA|TRBJ1-6|NA|TRBV9
CASNTGISYNSPLHF
TGTGCCAGCAACACAGGGATCTCCTATAATTCACCCCTCCACTTT
>NA|TRBJ1-4|NA|TRBV10-3
CATGGGNEKLFF
TGTGCCACGGGGGGAGGTAATGAAAAACTGTTTTTT
>TRBD1|TRBJ2-3|NA|TRBV5-4
CASSVQGATDTQYF
TGTGCCAGCAGCGTCCAGGGGGCAACAGATACGCAGTATTTT
>TRBD2|TRBJ2-5|NA|TRBV30
CAWRLAGGHGTQYF
TGTGCCTGGAGACTAGCGGGGGGCCACGGGACCCAGTACTTC
>NA|TRBJ2-3|once|TRBV13
CASSLRGGGRTDTQYF
TGTGCCAGCAGCTTAAGGGGGGGAGGTAGAACAGATACGCAGTATTTT
>NA|TRBJ2-5|NA|TRBV21-1
CASSKVPSRQALMGETQYF
TGTGCCAGCAGCAAAGTACCGTCGAGACAGGCCTTAATGGGGGAGACCCAGTACTTC
>TRBD2|TRBJ2-1|NA|TRBV11-3
CASSLGLAPYNEQFF
TGTGCCAGCAGCTTGGGACTAGCGCCCTACAATGAGCAGTTCTTC
>NA|TRBJ1-2|NA|TRBV18
CASSPSVDSNYGYTF
TGTGCCAGCTCACCTTCGGTGGACAGTAACTATGGCTACACCTTC
>NA|TRBJ1-2|NA|TRBV5-1
CASSSRDPNYGYTF
TGCGCCAGCAGCTCCAGGGATCCTAACTATGGCTACACCTTC
>NA|TRBJ2-3|NA|TRBV5-6
CASRTQERTQYF
TGTGCCAGCAGGACACAGGAGAGAACGCAGTATTTT
>TRBD1|TRBJ1-1|once|TRBV5-1
CASSLVGTGGTEAFF
TGCGCCAGCAGCTTGGTAGGGACAGGGGGAACTGAAGCTTTCTTT
>NA|TRBJ1-2|NA|TRBV2
CAPGKLAYGYTF
TGTGCCCCCGGGAAGTTGGCCTATGGCTACACCTTC
>TRBD1|TRBJ1-5|NA|TRBV19
CASTPTRQGQSQPQHF
TGTGCCAGTACTCCTACTCGACAGGGGCAAAGTCAGCCCCAGCATTTT
>TRBD2|TRBJ2-5|NA|TRBV5-6
CASSQRGGPKETQYF
TGTGCCAGCAGCCAACGCGGGGGGCCGAAAGAGACCCAGTACTTC
>TRBD1|TRBJ1-1|NA|TRBV19
CASSLDRDRVRTEAFF
TGTGCCAGTAGTCTAGACCGGGACAGGGTGAGAACTGAAGCTTTCTTT
>NA|TRBJ1-2|NA|TRBV2
CASTSQHVPGYGYTF
TGTGCCAGCACCTCACAACATGTCCCGGGCTATGGCTACACCTTC
>TRBD1|TRBJ2-3|NA|TRBV5-6
CASSLARLGQGRDTQYF
TGTGCCAGCAGCTTGGCCAGGTTGGGACAGGGAAGGGATACGCAGTATTTT
>NA|TRBJ2-7|NA|TRBV6-1
CASRREYEQYF
TGTGCCAGCAGAAGGGAGTACGAGCAGTACTTC
>TRBD1|TRBJ1-6|few|TRBV19
CASDSGQGWNSPLHF
TGTGCCAGTGATTCGGGACAGGGTTGGAATTCACCCCTCCACTTT
>TRBD2|TRBJ2-3|NA|TRBV6-6
CASFSGGPTDTQYF
TGTGCCAGTTTTAGCGGGGGGCCCACAGATACGCAGTATTTT
>NA|TRBJ2-5|NA|TRBV5-6
CASTSRSDPEEETQYF
TGTGCCAGCACCTCGAGGAGCGACCCGGAGGAGGAGACCCAGTACTTC
>NA|TRBJ1-5|NA|TRBV2
CASSSFQVGQPQHF
TGTGCCAGCAGTTCCTTCCAGGTCGGCCAGCCCCAGCATTTT
>NA|TRBJ2-5|NA|TRBV11-2
CASSTSGGQETQYF
TGTGCCAGCAGTACGTCAGGGGGGCAAGAGACCCAGTACTTC
>NA|TRBJ1-2|NA|TRBV19
CASSITQTSHGYTF
TGTGCCAGTAGTATAACCCAAACATCCCATGGCTACACCTTC
>NA|TRBJ1-5|NA|TRBV6-1
CASSEISIGSQPQHF
TGTGCCAGCAGTGAAATAAGTATTGGGAGTCAGCCCCAGCATTTT
>NA|TRBJ2-5|NA|TRBV11-2
CASSSRPQETQYF
TGTGCCAGCAGCTCTAGACCCCAAGAGACCCAGTACTTC
>NA|TRBJ1-5|NA|TRBV30
CAWSHPEGQPQHF
TGTGCCTGGAGTCATCCGGAGGGTCAGCCCCAGCATTTT
>TRBD1|TRBJ2-1|NA|TRBV2
CASKGAPFDEQFF
TGTGCCAGCAAGGGGGCTCCTTTCGATGAGCAGTTCTTC
>NA|TRBJ2-7|once|TRBV10-2
CASSEGRYEQYF
TGCGCCAGCAGTGAGGGCCGATACGAGCAGTACTTC
>NA|TRBJ1-2|NA|TRBV19
CASSMSQGTGDTF
TGTGCCAGTAGTATGTCTCAGGGAACTGGCGACACCTTC